A single sample gave rise to the 29 T cell receptor beta chains below, sequenced in a study of blood T cell repertoires in COVID-19. Assay: immunoSEQ multiplex PCR; the TCRdb copy retains only in-frame clones and omits some. The table lists 400,000 to 500,000 clones, about 88% of them singletons, with about 1.5% in the top ten. The material sequenced was PBMCs or T cells enriched from blood (not recorded which). The source is a woman between 18 and 29 years old who had been exposed to COVID-19.

This clone was recorded once. The chain has TRBV19 and TRBJ1-1; a possible D gene is TRBD1 (5 bases). Germline V CDR1 and CDR2: LNHDA, SQIVND (reference sequence). CDR3 length: 15 residues. Trimming took off 7 bases at V and 5 bases at J, with 20 bases between the two ends. In DNA form, the CDR3 reads TGTGCCAGTATCGAGTCGCAGGGATTTTGGACTGAAGCTTTCTTT. Its translation is CASIESQGFWTEAFF.

The chain employs TRBV28 and TRBJ1-5, with 7 bases aligning to TRBD1. This CDR3 comprises 18 residues. Trimming cost V 2 bases and J 2 bases; bases outside gene matches: 12. CDR1 MDHEN and CDR2 SYDVKM come from the germline V gene. In DNA, the CDR3 is TGTGCCAGCAGTTTAATGATCTTCCAGGGGGTCGGCAATCAGCCCCAGCATTTT. Residues: CASSLMIFQGVGNQPQHF. The full variable domain, its missing parts supplied by reference TRBV28 and TRBJ1-5, is DVKVTQSSRYLVKRTGEKVFLECVQDMDHENMFWYRQDPGLGLRLIYFSYDVKMKEKGDIPEGYSVSREKKERFSLILESASTNQTSMYLCASSLMIFQGVGNQPQHFGDGTRLSIL.

The chain has TRBV29-1 and TRBJ1-1; 9 positions agree with TRBD1. Germline V gives CDR1 SQVTM, CDR2 ANQGSEA. The CDR3 contains 24 residues. Trimming at V came to 7 bases and at J to 2 bases, leaving 38 bases not matched to a gene. CDR3 amino acids: CSAIPMGPKAVTLWGQGANTEAFF. The CDR3 DNA reads TGCAGCGCTATACCAATGGGGCCAAAGGCTGTAACATTGTGGGGACAGGGTGCTAACACTGAAGCTTTCTTT.

This clone was found once. The chain combines TRBV2 with TRBJ1-6; D perhaps matches TRBD1 (5 bases). V lost 4 bases, J lost 3 bases, and 7 bases lay in between. The CDR3 contains 14 residues. Germline V gene lookup returns CDR1 SNHLY and CDR2 FYNNEI. Here the CDR3 DNA reads TGTGCCAGCAGTGGGGGCCTCTATAATTCACCCCTCCACTTT. It encodes CASSGGLYNSPLHF.

The gene calls are TRBV7-2 and TRBJ1-1; 8 bases match TRBD1. Germline V gene lookup returns CDR1 SGHTA and CDR2 FQGNSA. The J segment lost 7 bases and the V segment lost 1 base, leaving 11 bases of the junction unmatched. This CDR3 contains 16 residues. CDR3 sequence: CASSLGLTGVGGEAFF. The CDR3 DNA is TGTGCCAGCAGCTTAGGCCTGACAGGGGTCGGTGGTGAAGCTTTCTTT.

CDR3 DNA sequence: TGTGCCAGCAGTTACGACTACTACACCGGGGAGCTGTTTTTT. Encoded protein: CASSYDYYTGELFF. The rearrangement joins TRBV27 to TRBJ2-2; D may be TRBD2 (5 bases). This CDR3 region has 14 residues. V was cut by 4 bases and J by 3 bases, with 9 bases left in between. Germline CDR1 is MNHEY and CDR2 is SMNVEV (reference sequence).

This chain joins TRBV5-5 and TRBJ2-3; tentatively, D is TRBD1 (5 bases). This CDR3 has 13 residues. Germline loops: CDR1 SGHKS, CDR2 YYEKEE (reference sequence). V was clipped by 4 bases and J by 4 bases, with 10 bases between them. The CDR3 reads CASSQGFADTQYF. The CDR3 DNA reads as TGTGCCAGCAGCCAGGGTTTCGCAGATACGCAGTATTTT.

The genes are TRBV24-1 and TRBJ1-5; no firm D call. V shed 5 bases and J shed 2 bases, with 12 bases lying between them. The CDR3 has 15 residues. Germline assignment: CDR1 KGHDR and CDR2 SFDVKD. The CDR3 sequence: CATSGQTSGNQPQHF. DNA for the CDR3: TGTGCCACCAGTGGCCAGACATCGGGCAATCAGCCCCAGCATTTT.

This chain connects TRBV6-2 or TRBV6-3 to TRBJ1-6; D not resolved. The V gene lost 5 bases and the J gene lost 10 bases, with 9 bases spanning the gap. The CDR3 consists of 12 residues. Germline V gene sequence: CDR1 MNHEY, CDR2 SVGEGT. The CDR3 sequence is CASSQVGSPLHF. In DNA, the CDR3 is TGTGCCAGCAGTCAGGTTGGCTCACCCCTCCACTTT.

In its sample, this clone was seen a few times. The chain links TRBV6-5 to TRBJ1-5, with 10 nucleotides matching TRBD1. The CDR3 runs 14 residues. The germline V gene has CDR1 MNHEY and CDR2 SVGAGI. J lost 5 bases, V lost 5 bases, and 3 bases had no gene match. CDR3 residues: CASSPGTGDQPQHF. The CDR3 coding sequence is TGTGCCAGCAGTCCGGGGACAGGGGATCAGCCCCAGCATTTT.

This clone showed up just once. J is TRBJ2-5 and V is TRBV28; 16 bases fit TRBD2. Germline-derived CDR1 and CDR2 are MDHEN and SYDVKM. The CDR3 runs 17 residues. J was trimmed by 1 base and V by 3 bases; bases with no gene match: 2. DNA for the CDR3: TGTGCCAGCAGTTTGGGACTAGCGGGAGGGATCCAAGAGACCCAGTACTTC. It is translated as CASSLGLAGGIQETQYF.

This clone was counted a single time. This sequence joins TRBV29-1 and TRBJ2-7; tentative D call: TRBD1 (6 bases). There are 13 residues in the CDR3. The germline V and J ends were trimmed by 4 bases and 6 bases, with 16 bases remaining between them. Germline values: CDR1 SQVTM, CDR2 ANQGSEA. The CDR3 here is CSVAGHVLGEQYF. CDR3 in DNA: TGCAGCGTTGCGGGACACGTTTTGGGCGAGCAGTACTTC.

This chain uses TRBV6-5 with TRBJ1-4, with D perhaps TRBD1 (6 bases). The V gene lost 2 bases and the J gene lost 4 bases, with 14 bases spanning the gap. This CDR3 has 16 residues. Germline assignment: CDR1 MNHEY and CDR2 SVGAGI. The CDR3 spells CASSYIRGQSNEKLFF. In DNA, the CDR3 is TGTGCCAGCAGTTACATTAGAGGACAGAGTAATGAAAAACTGTTTTTT.

The CDR3 nucleotides are TGCGCCAGCAGCCAAGATTCGGGATCCGGGGAGCTGTTTTTT. This encodes CASSQDSGSGELFF. This sequence joins TRBV4-3 and TRBJ2-2; D might be TRBD2 (5 bases). The CDR3 length is 14 residues. Germline V CDR1 and CDR2: LGHNA, YSLEER. The ends were cut back, 0 bases at V and 6 bases at J, with 8 bases in the middle.

The V and J genes are TRBV7-6 and TRBJ1-6, with 9 nucleotides matching TRBD1. The CDR3 has 14 residues. V gave up 6 bases and J gave up 15 bases; unmatched junction bases: 12. CDR1 is SGHVS, CDR2 FNYEAQ, per germline. CDR3 residues: CASSLTGQGRVLHF. The CDR3 DNA is TGTGCCAGCAGTCTGACCGGACAGGGGAGAGTCCTCCACTTT.

The V and J genes are TRBV30 and TRBJ2-1; 9 bases are a match to TRBD1. The trim removed 2 bases at V and 8 bases at J, leaving 7 bases unmatched. Germline values: CDR1 GTSNPN, CDR2 SVGIG (reference sequence). The CDR3 covers 14 residues. In nucleotides, the CDR3 is TGTGCCTGGAGTCGTGGGACAGGGTTGCATGAGCAGTTCTTC. Translating it yields CAWSRGTGLHEQFF.

The rearrangement uses TRBV11-1 and TRBJ2-7; 8 bases line up with TRBD1. CDR1 SGHAT and CDR2 FQDESV come from the germline V gene (reference sequence). The CDR3 spans 16 residues. Germline trimming cut 2 bases from V and 2 bases from J; bases unmatched to any gene: 8. The CDR3 DNA reads TGTGCCAGCAGCTTAAGGACAGGGAGTATCACCTACGAGCAGTACTTC. This sequence encodes CASSLRTGSITYEQYF.

V usage is TRBV27 and J usage is TRBJ2-3; 8 bases agree with TRBD2. The CDR3 sequence is 15 residues long. From germline, CDR1 is MNHEY and CDR2 SMNVEV (reference sequence). The V gene end was trimmed by 2 bases and the J gene end by 6 bases; junction bases not matched to a gene: 7. The CDR3 DNA reads TGTGCCAGCAGTTTACACGGGAGGGCCGGGGATACGCAGTATTTT. Protein: CASSLHGRAGDTQYF.

This clone has just one count. This rearrangement joins TRBV7-9 to TRBJ2-1, with TRBD2 matching over 12 bases. J was trimmed by 1 base and V by 1 base; bases with no gene match: 2. Germline assignment: CDR1 SEHNR and CDR2 FQNEAQ (reference sequence). The CDR3 is 17 residues long. This CDR3 reads CASSLGGLAGSYNEQFF. For the CDR3, the DNA is TGTGCCAGCAGCTTAGGGGGACTAGCGGGTTCCTACAATGAGCAGTTCTTC. Drawing the rest from reference TRBV7-9 and TRBJ2-1, the complete variable domain is DTGVSQNPRHKITKRGQNVTFRCDPISEHNRLYWYRQTLGQGPEFLTYFQNEAQLEKSRLLSDRFSAERPKGSFSTLEIQRTEQGDSAMYLCASSLGGLAGSYNEQFFGPGTRLTVL.

This chain uses TRBV5-6 with TRBJ2-4; 12 nucleotides align to TRBD2. Looked up from germline, CDR1 is SGHDT and CDR2 is YYEEEE. Trimming at V came to 4 bases and at J to 8 bases, leaving 7 bases not matched to a gene. There are 15 residues in the CDR3. The CDR3 loop is CASSLASGGAYIQYF. CDR3 DNA sequence: TGTGCCAGCAGCCTTGCTAGCGGGGGGGCGTACATTCAGTACTTC.

The chain recombines TRBV5-4 with TRBJ1-4, with 9 bases that match TRBD1. V was pared by 4 bases and J by 8 bases, with 9 bases of the junction left unmatched. The germline gives CDR1 SGHNT, CDR2 YYREEE (reference sequence). The CDR3 loop spans 15 amino acids. The CDR3 nucleotides are TGTGCCAGCAGCCCTGGGGGGACAGGGAGAGAAAAACTGTTTTTT. The encoded protein is CASSPGGTGREKLFF.

As to this clone: The sample contains more than one DNA sequence encoding this CDR3. The rearrangement uses TRBV6-5 and TRBJ2-1; 12 bases are shared with TRBD2. The CDR3 extends over 15 amino acids. Germline CDR1 and CDR2: MNHEY and SVGAGI. V lost 0 bases and J lost 9; bases outside the gene matches: 3. The CDR3 sequence: CASSYSLAGGGEQFF. In nucleotides, the CDR3 is TGTGCCAGCAGTTACTCTCTAGCGGGGGGGGGTGAGCAGTTCTTC.

The chain couples TRBV18 to TRBJ1-4; a possible D gene is TRBD1 (6 bases). Germline V CDR1 and CDR2: KGHSH, LQKENI. CDR3 size: 14 residues. V was clipped by 5 bases and J by 8 bases, with 15 bases between them. Here the CDR3 DNA reads TGTGCCAGCTCAACTGCAGGGGCAGAAGAAAAACTGTTTTTT. This codes for CASSTAGAEEKLFF.

This sequence joins TRBV11-3 and TRBJ2-2; D may be TRBD2 (5 bases). V lost 1 base and J 2 bases, leaving 11 bases between the germline ends. The CDR3 loop spans 16 amino acids. Germline V lookup: CDR1 SGHNT, CDR2 YENEEA. The chain's CDR3 is CASSLVAGLNTGELFF. The CDR3 DNA follows: TGTGCCAGCAGCTTAGTGGCAGGACTCAACACCGGGGAGCTGTTTTTT.

The rearrangement uses TRBV28 and TRBJ2-1; 8 nucleotides align to TRBD2. With 6 bases clipped from V and 8 bases from J, the junction kept 15 bases outside the gene matches. The CDR3 length is 16 residues. Germline V gives CDR1 MDHEN, CDR2 SYDVKM. The CDR3: CASSLLGRGGPYEQFF. DNA of the CDR3: TGTGCCAGCAGCCTACTCGGGAGGGGGGGGCCCTATGAGCAGTTCTTC.

This chain uses TRBV10-3 with TRBJ1-1, with D tentatively TRBD1 (5 bases). This CDR3 contains 14 residues. Trimming cost V 6 bases and J 4 bases, with 15 bases left between them. Germline V gives CDR1 ENHRY, CDR2 SYGVKD. CDR3 nucleotides: TGTGCCATCAGCAAAGGGGAAGTTGGCACTGAAGCTTTCTTT. Residues: CAISKGEVGTEAFF.

The chain recombines TRBV4-2 with TRBJ2-5, with 13 bases fitting TRBD2. V shed 3 bases, J shed 5 bases, and the junction held 6 bases outside the gene matches. Germline V gene lookup returns CDR1 LGHNA and CDR2 YNFKEQ. The CDR3 is made up of 16 amino acids. The CDR3 region is CASSHPGLAGVETQYF. CDR3 nucleotide sequence: TGTGCCAGCAGCCATCCCGGACTAGCGGGAGTGGAGACCCAGTACTTC.

The chain is built from TRBV6-5 and TRBJ2-2; D may be TRBD2 (5 bases). This CDR3 has 15 residues. With 8 bases removed from V and 4 bases from J, the gap between germline ends came to 17 bases. Germline CDR1 and CDR2: MNHEY and SVGAGI. CDR3 DNA sequence: TGTGCCAGCGTAGGATCGCCAGCGGCCACCGGGGAGCTGTTTTTT. It is translated as CASVGSPAATGELFF.

This chain joins TRBV2 and TRBJ2-2, with 14 positions matching TRBD2. J was trimmed by 4 bases and V by 8 bases; bases with no gene match: 3. The germline CDR1 and CDR2 sequences are SNHLY and FYNNEI. The CDR3 sequence is 15 residues long. The CDR3 sequence is CASGLAGGATGELFF. The CDR3 DNA reads as TGTGCCAGCGGACTAGCGGGGGGTGCCACCGGGGAGCTGTTTTTT.